The source of this TCR beta chain is a study of blood T cell repertoires in COVID-19. Study summary: Some COVID-19 samples were acute and others convalescent; all came from the United States, Italy and Spain. In each case, the material was cDNA or gDNA derived from T cells, B-cell-depleted T cells, or PBMCs.

The length of the CDR3 is 15 residues. V gave up 5 bases and J gave up 4 bases, with 17 bases separating them. CDR1 MNHEY and CDR2 SVGAGI come from the germline V gene. In the source study's methods: Estimates of nucleated cell counts were drawn from the amplification of reference gene primers. Using immunoSEQ multiplex PCR, the repertoire was profiled, and TCRdb retains in-frame clones only, with some absent. V and J calls and clone size are as listed in that table; D and trimming were resolved from the DNA. The data contain some 390,000 clones, around 84% of them seen just once; the ten biggest clones take up over 2.5%.

The V gene is TRBV6-5, the J gene TRBJ1-2; weak D call: TRBD1 (5 bases). This receptor was identified in a human donor in a cohort sampled during active COVID-19. Input material: peripheral blood. CDR3 sequence (DNA): TGTGCCAGCAGTCAGATCCCCGGGGGACTCTATGGCTACACCTTC. It encodes CASSQIPGGLYGYTF.